Listed here are 4 T cell receptor beta chains from one sample, sequenced in a study of blood T cell repertoires in COVID-19. The data were produced by immunoSEQ multiplex PCR, yet TCRdb's version contains in-frame clones alone and is incomplete. The sample has some 170,000 clones, 80% to 90% seen once. The sequenced sample consisted of peripheral blood. All receptors come from a woman in her seventies with COVID-19, enrolled during active disease.

The chain combines TRBV4-1 with TRBJ2-1, with 7 nucleotides matching TRBD2. CDR1 MGHRA and CDR2 YSYEKL come from the germline V gene. This CDR3 region has 14 residues. V was clipped by 7 bases and J by 1 base; unmatched bases: 4. CDR3 coding DNA: TGCGCCAGCAATCCTAGCGGATCCTACAATGAGCAGTTCTTC. This codes for CASNPSGSYNEQFF.

The chain has TRBV29-1 and TRBJ1-2; weak D call: TRBD1 (5 bases). Germline V gene sequence: CDR1 SQVTM, CDR2 ANQGSEA. The CDR3 is made up of 12 amino acids. Deletions cut 7 bases from V and 0 bases from J, with 9 bases between. DNA for the CDR3: TGCAGCGGTCAACAGGCTAACTATGGCTACACCTTC. Translating gives CSGQQANYGYTF.

The sample holds one count of this clone. This chain links TRBV5-6 with TRBJ2-3, with a weak D call TRBD1 (5 bases). CDR3 length: 15 amino acids. Germline V gene data show CDR1 as SGHDT and CDR2 as YYEEEE. V was shortened by 0 bases and J by 2 bases, with 10 bases between the two germline ends. The CDR3 here is CASSLGGSHTDTQYF. The CDR3, as DNA: TGTGCCAGCAGCTTGGGGGGCTCGCACACAGATACGCAGTATTTT.

The rearrangement uses TRBV19 and TRBJ1-1; perhaps TRBD1 as D (6 bases). Per germline, CDR1 LNHDA and CDR2 SQIVND (reference sequence). The CDR3 is 14 residues long. Trimming took 10 bases from V and 6 from J, leaving 21 bases between them. The DNA of the CDR3 is TGTGCCACGGAAACAGGGCTCCGTACTTCTGAAGCTTTCTTT. Amino acids: CATETGLRTSEAFF.